This paragraph covers one TCR beta chain sequence. In the original analysis: Quantification of nucleated cells was approximated via reference gene primer amplification. The repertoire was sequenced with immunoSEQ multiplex PCR; TCRdb's copy has only in-frame clones and lacks some. Clone size and the V and J calls come from that table; the DNA yielded D and trimming. Of about 410,000 clones in the sample, over 75% were seen once. These data belong to a study of blood T cell repertoires in COVID-19. Overall study: Material from acute and convalescent COVID-19 was sourced from the United States, Italy and Spain. Sample material is recorded as cDNA or gDNA derived from T cells, B-cell-depleted T cells, or PBMCs.

Germline V CDR1 and CDR2: MDHEN, SYDVKM. Trimming took 3 bases from V and 3 from J, leaving 14 bases between them. This CDR3 has 15 residues. Recruited during active infection, patients (from Seattle) were subsequently followed longitudinally. The chain links TRBV28 to TRBJ1-2; possibly TRBD1 for D (5 bases). This TCR was sampled from a woman between 35 and 50 years old with COVID-19, enrolled during active disease. The specimen sequenced was peripheral blood. This CDR3 reads CASSFGGTDDYGYTF. DNA of the CDR3: TGTGCCAGCAGTTTTGGAGGGACGGACGACTATGGCTACACCTTC.